A single sample is the source of the 11 T cell receptor beta chains below, sequenced in a study of cytomegalovirus exposure and HLA in healthy donors (dated 2017 in TCRdb). Library construction relied on the immunoSEQ multiplex PCR assay. The multiplex PCR relied on a mix of 60 forward primers for TCR Vbeta segments and 13 reverse primers for TCR Jbeta segments. TCRdb's version of the immuneACCESS table is confined to in-frame rearrangements and falls short of the full clone set. An unresolved V gene accounts for under half of the shortfall where checked; the remainder is of unknown origin. Within this sample are roughly 120,000 clones, with 81% of them counted one time only. The ten biggest clones cover about 1.1% of the sample. Sequenced input: PBMCs. The source is a woman in her 30s in good health and CMV-seronegative.

CDR3 in DNA: TGTGCCAGCAGTTCCCAGGAAAACACTGAAGCTTTCTTT. Its translation: CASSSQENTEAFF. This chain connects TRBV2 to TRBJ1-1; D remains ambiguous. Trimming took off 5 bases at V and 2 bases at J, with 9 bases between the two ends. CDR3 size: 13 residues. Germline V gene data show CDR1 as SNHLY and CDR2 as FYNNEI.

J is TRBJ2-5 and V is TRBV5-4; TRBD1 is a possible D gene (5 bases). Germline V lookup: CDR1 SGHNT, CDR2 YYREEE (reference sequence). CDR3 length equals 14 residues. V was cut by 6 bases and J by 5 bases, with 17 bases left in between. The CDR3 DNA sequence: TGTGCCAGCATGCCAGAGGTGGGGCGGGAGACCCAGTACTTC. This sequence encodes CASMPEVGRETQYF.

V is TRBV5-4 and J is TRBJ1-6; D gene unclear. Trimming took 4 bases from V and 6 from J, leaving 17 bases between them. CDR3 length: 16 residues. Per the germline V gene, CDR1 is SGHNT and CDR2 is YYREEE (reference sequence). This chain's CDR3 is CASSGNPGGGNSPLHF. The DNA for the CDR3 is TGTGCCAGCAGCGGGAATCCGGGAGGCGGTAATTCACCCCTCCACTTT.

V usage is TRBV15 and J usage is TRBJ2-5; no clear D. Trimming pared 3 bases from V and 5 bases from J, leaving 7 bases between. The germline CDR1 and CDR2 sequences are LNHNV and YYDKDF (reference sequence). The CDR3 extends over 12 amino acids. The DNA of the CDR3 is TGTGCCACCAGCAGGGGCAGGGAGACCCAGTACTTC. It encodes CATSRGRETQYF.

The rearrangement links TRBV18 to TRBJ2-1; TRBD2 agrees at 7 bases. Germline CDR1 reads KGHSH; CDR2 reads LQKENI. This CDR3 has 15 amino acids. The V gene end was trimmed by 3 bases and the J gene end by 5 bases; junction bases not matched to a gene: 7. The CDR3 reads CASSPAKRGNNEQFF. In DNA form, the CDR3 reads TGTGCCAGCTCACCTGCGAAGCGGGGAAACAATGAGCAGTTCTTC.

This chain connects TRBV19 to TRBJ2-1; 7 nucleotides match TRBD2. V was pared by 2 bases and J by 2 bases, with 6 bases of the junction left unmatched. Germline-derived CDR1 and CDR2 are LNHDA and SQIVND (reference sequence). There are 16 residues in the CDR3. The CDR3 sequence is CASSITIGRTYNEQFF. The CDR3, as DNA: TGTGCCAGTAGTATAACAATCGGGAGGACCTACAATGAGCAGTTCTTC.

The chain links TRBV5-1 to TRBJ1-6; D not resolved. The CDR3 length is 17 residues. Germline CDR1 reads SGHRS; CDR2 reads YFSETQ. The V end was cut by 0 bases, the J end by 7 bases, with 17 bases between. CDR3 loop: CASSLDVPGNRNSPLHF. The CDR3, as DNA: TGCGCCAGCAGCTTGGATGTGCCAGGCAATCGGAATTCACCCCTCCACTTT.

The chain combines TRBV9 with TRBJ1-2, with D maybe TRBD1 (5 bases). Germline CDR1 is SGDLS and CDR2 is YYNGEE. The CDR3 is made up of 12 amino acids. V was cut by 3 bases and J by 8 bases, with 11 bases left in between. CDR3 protein: CASSGGDSGYTF. The CDR3 DNA reads as TGTGCCAGCAGCGGTGGGGACTCCGGCTACACCTTC.

The chain couples TRBV5-1 to TRBJ2-2; perhaps TRBD2 as D (6 bases). V was shortened by 4 bases and J by 2 bases, with 9 bases between the two germline ends. The CDR3 runs to 14 residues. Germline loops: CDR1 SGHRS, CDR2 YFSETQ. The CDR3, as DNA: TGCGCCAGCAGCGAGGCGGGAAACACCGGGGAGCTGTTTTTT. Translating it yields CASSEAGNTGELFF.

The genes are TRBV15 and TRBJ1-4; TRBD1 might be the D (6 bases). Germline V gene lookup returns CDR1 LNHNV and CDR2 YYDKDF (reference sequence). This CDR3 is built from 17 residues. Trimming removed 1 base at V and 0 bases at J, with 12 bases between. Here the CDR3 DNA reads TGTGCCACCAGCAGAGCCAGGGGAGGGGCAACTAATGAAAAACTGTTTTTT. Residues: CATSRARGGATNEKLFF.

V gene TRBV7-2 combines with J gene TRBJ1-3, with TRBD1 matching over 11 bases. Per germline, CDR1 SGHTA and CDR2 FQGNSA. V trimming: 6 bases; J trimming: 1 base; junction bases outside the gene matches: 2. The CDR3 consists of 15 residues. The CDR3 spells CASSWDRGSGNTIYF. The CDR3 nucleotides are TGTGCCAGCAGTTGGGACAGGGGGTCTGGAAACACCATATATTTT.